These 30 T cell receptor beta chains came from one sample sequenced in a study of cytomegalovirus exposure and HLA in healthy donors (dated by TCRdb to 2017 to 2019). The library was generated by the immunoSEQ multiplex PCR assay. For the multiplex PCR, a mixture combining 60 forward primers for TCR Vbeta segments and 13 reverse primers for TCR Jbeta segments was used. TCRdb carries this immuneACCESS record with in-frame sequences only. Its versions omit some clonotypes, under half of them owing to an unresolved V gene in the studies checked, with the rest unexplained. Present in this sample are some 71,000 clones, roughly 72% of which were seen just once. The ten most abundant clones make up approximately 22% of the sample. The source material was PBMCs. These receptors were collected from a woman in her 30s in good health and CMV-seropositive.

The rearrangement uses TRBV5-6 and TRBJ1-1, with 8 bases identical to TRBD1. This CDR3 is built from 16 residues. V lost 2 bases and J lost 11; bases outside the gene matches: 17. Germline V gives CDR1 SGHDT, CDR2 YYEEEE. The CDR3 is CASSFFSGTGQKGAFF. DNA of the CDR3: TGTGCCAGCAGCTTCTTTTCCGGGACAGGCCAAAAGGGGGCTTTCTTT.

The chain uses TRBV28 and TRBJ1-4; 8 bases align to TRBD1. V shed 6 bases, J shed 6 bases, and the junction held 6 bases outside the gene matches. This CDR3 is built from 14 residues. Germline loops: CDR1 MDHEN, CDR2 SYDVKM. As DNA, the CDR3 is TGTGCCAGCAGAGCACAGGGGGTAGATGAAAAACTGTTTTTT. Its protein is CASRAQGVDEKLFF.

The V call is TRBV28, the J call TRBJ2-7, with D perhaps matching TRBD2 (5 bases). CDR1 MDHEN and CDR2 SYDVKM come from the germline V gene. The CDR3 has 13 amino acids. Trimming took off 3 bases at V and 2 bases at J, with 8 bases between the two ends. This chain's CDR3 is CASSFEGTYEQYF. DNA for the CDR3: TGTGCCAGCAGTTTTGAGGGAACCTACGAGCAGTACTTC.

The V gene is TRBV7-6, the J gene TRBJ2-2; no clear D gene. CDR1 is SGHVS and CDR2 is FNYEAQ in the germline V gene. The CDR3 sequence is 15 residues long. Deletions cut 1 base from V and 2 bases from J, with 8 bases between. This CDR3 is CASSLGALNTGELFF. Written as DNA, the CDR3 is TGTGCCAGCAGCTTAGGGGCGCTCAACACCGGGGAGCTGTTTTTT.

The V gene is TRBV15, the J gene TRBJ2-7; 8 bases are shared with TRBD1. The junction had 4 bases not matched to a gene; V was cut back by 0 bases and J by 3 bases. The CDR3 covers 15 residues. Germline CDR1 is LNHNV and CDR2 is YYDKDF (reference sequence). CDR3 nucleotides: TGTGCCACCAGCAGAGATGGAGGACAGGGCTACGAGCAGTACTTC. The encoded protein is CATSRDGGQGYEQYF.

V gene TRBV29-1 combines with J gene TRBJ2-5, with D possibly matching TRBD1 (7 bases). The CDR3 covers 15 residues. Trimming left V 0 bases short and J 5 bases short, with 16 bases between. CDR1 is SQVTM, CDR2 ANQGSEA, per germline. This CDR3 is CSVEDQGGGRETQYF. CDR3 coding DNA: TGCAGCGTTGAAGATCAGGGGGGCGGAAGGGAGACCCAGTACTTC.

J is TRBJ2-3 and V is TRBV7-2, with D perhaps matching TRBD2 (6 bases). CDR1 SGHTA and CDR2 FQGNSA come from the germline V gene. There are 13 residues in the CDR3. Between the trimmed V and J ends, which lost 5 bases and 5 bases, there was a span of 11 bases. CDR3: CASSGRGGDTQYF. The CDR3 region has the DNA TGTGCCAGCAGCGGGCGGGGCGGAGATACGCAGTATTTT.

The CDR3 sequence: CASSPNPTYNEQFF. The DNA for the CDR3 is TGTGCCAGCAGCCCAAATCCCACCTACAATGAGCAGTTCTTC. The V gene is TRBV5-4, the J gene TRBJ2-1; D uncertain. Per germline, CDR1 SGHNT and CDR2 YYREEE (reference sequence). The CDR3 has 14 residues. With 4 bases removed from V and 2 bases from J, the gap between germline ends came to 10 bases.

V usage is TRBV18 and J usage is TRBJ2-7; 8 bases agree with TRBD1. The germline gives CDR1 KGHSH, CDR2 LQKENI. Trimming cost V 6 bases and J 0 bases; bases outside gene matches: 7. The CDR3 contains 15 residues. CDR3 sequence (DNA): TGTGCCAGCTCGCTACCGGGACAGGACTCCTACGAGCAGTACTTC. Protein product: CASSLPGQDSYEQYF. The variable domain in full, completed from reference TRBV18 and TRBJ2-7, reads NAGVMQNPRHLVRRRGQEARLRCSPMKGHSHVYWYRQLPEEGLKFMVYLQKENIIDESGMPKERFSAEFPKEGPSILRIQQVVRGDSAAYFCASSLPGQDSYEQYFGPGTRLTVT.

The chain joins TRBV18 to TRBJ2-7, with D possibly being TRBD1 (5 bases). Between the trimmed V and J ends, which lost 4 bases and 0 bases, there was a span of 7 bases. CDR1 is KGHSH and CDR2 is LQKENI in the germline V gene. The CDR3 has 13 residues. CDR3 region: CASSRGHSYEQYF. In DNA, the CDR3 is TGTGCCAGCTCACGGGGCCACTCCTACGAGCAGTACTTC.

V gene TRBV11-2 combines with J gene TRBJ2-5, with 9 bases lining up with TRBD2. V lost 2 bases, J lost 5 bases, and 12 bases stayed unmatched. The CDR3 runs 17 residues. Looked up from germline, CDR1 is SGHAT and CDR2 is FQNNGV. The CDR3 DNA reads as TGTGCCAGCAGCTTAACTATGACTAGCGGAAAGGGTGAGACCCAGTACTTC. As protein: CASSLTMTSGKGETQYF.

The chain links TRBV2 to TRBJ2-2; 7 positions agree with TRBD1. V lost 7 bases and J lost 7; bases outside the gene matches: 12. The CDR3 is made up of 15 amino acids. Germline CDR1 reads SNHLY; CDR2 reads FYNNEI. The CDR3 nucleotides read TGTGCCAGCACTAACCGACGACAGGGCGGCGGGGAGCTGTTTTTT. Translated: CASTNRRQGGGELFF.

The chain recombines TRBV18 with TRBJ2-3; no clear D gene. The CDR3 extends over 13 amino acids. Germline V lookup: CDR1 KGHSH, CDR2 LQKENI. V lost 2 bases to trimming and J lost 4 bases, with 7 bases between them. CDR3 in DNA: TGTGCCAGCTCACCAGTAACTTCAGATACGCAGTATTTT. This codes for CASSPVTSDTQYF. The full variable domain, its missing parts supplied by reference TRBV18 and TRBJ2-3, is NAGVMQNPRHLVRRRGQEARLRCSPMKGHSHVYWYRQLPEEGLKFMVYLQKENIIDESGMPKERFSAEFPKEGPSILRIQQVVRGDSAAYFCASSPVTSDTQYFGPGTRLTVL.

V usage is TRBV27 and J usage is TRBJ1-5; D possibly corresponds to TRBD1 (6 bases). This CDR3 is 14 amino acids long. With 5 bases removed from V and 7 bases from J, the gap between germline ends came to 15 bases. Germline loops: CDR1 MNHEY, CDR2 SMNVEV (reference sequence). CDR3 sequence reads: CASSPQGSGQPQHF. DNA for the CDR3: TGTGCCAGCAGTCCGCAGGGGAGCGGACAGCCCCAGCATTTT.

A note on this clone: Germline and junction disagree at one end, which may indicate a read error. The chain joins TRBV19 to TRBJ1-1; D is unclear. This CDR3 spans 14 amino acids. The germline V gene has CDR1 LNHDA and CDR2 SQIVND (reference sequence). The CDR3 is CASSIGGVNTEAFF. CDR3 DNA sequence: TGTGCCAGTAGTATTGGCGGAGTGAACACTGAGGCTTTCTTT.

This clone has a single count. The chain has TRBV7-2 and TRBJ1-1, with 7 bases aligning to TRBD1. This CDR3 has 14 amino acids. CDR1 is SGHTA, CDR2 FQGNSA, per germline. V lost 3 bases, J lost 6 bases, and 7 bases stayed unmatched. The CDR3 DNA sequence: TGTGCCAGCAGCTTTCTGACCGGGACAGCTGAAGCTTTCTTT. Its translation: CASSFLTGTAEAFF.

This clone occurred once. The rearrangement links TRBV30 to TRBJ2-7; tentative D call: TRBD2 (5 bases). The CDR3 totals 15 residues. The germline V and J ends were trimmed by 4 bases and 0 bases, with 16 bases remaining between them. CDR1 and CDR2 (germline): GTSNPN, SVGIG (reference sequence). CDR3 in amino acids: CAWTRRAAGSYEQYF. The CDR3 bases are TGTGCCTGGACCCGTAGAGCGGCTGGCTCCTACGAGCAGTACTTC.

This clone was picked up a small number of times. The chain joins TRBV6-1 to TRBJ1-3, with D hard to call. The ends were cut back, 1 base at V and 0 bases at J, with 7 bases in the middle. Germline V gives CDR1 MNHNS, CDR2 SASEGT. This CDR3 region has 15 residues. CDR3 loop: CASSEGGSSGNTIYF. The CDR3 region has the DNA TGTGCCAGCAGTGAAGGAGGGAGCTCTGGAAACACCATATATTTT.

This chain uses TRBV4-2 with TRBJ2-5; unclear D gene. The germline V gene has CDR1 LGHNA and CDR2 YNFKEQ. The CDR3 covers 14 residues. V was pared by 0 bases and J by 4 bases, with 9 bases between. The CDR3 protein is CASSQDRQAETQYF. The DNA of the CDR3 is TGTGCCAGCAGCCAAGATCGTCAAGCAGAGACCCAGTACTTC.

This chain links TRBV18 with TRBJ1-5; no reliable D call. Between the trimmed V and J ends, which lost 3 bases and 0 bases, there was a span of 15 bases. Looked up from germline, CDR1 is KGHSH and CDR2 is LQKENI. The CDR3 is made up of 17 amino acids. The CDR3 spells CASSPEGVWNSNQPQHF. CDR3 DNA: TGTGCCAGCTCACCTGAGGGAGTTTGGAATAGCAATCAGCCCCAGCATTTT.

The CDR3 region is CAWSRRGRANEQFF. The CDR3 region has the DNA TGTGCCTGGAGTAGACGCGGGAGGGCCAATGAGCAGTTCTTC. The chain combines TRBV30 with TRBJ2-1; TRBD2 matches 9 bases. This CDR3 is built from 14 residues. V shed 2 bases, J shed 6 bases, and the junction held 5 bases outside the gene matches. Germline lookup yields CDR1 GTSNPN and CDR2 SVGIG (reference sequence).

The genes are TRBV5-4 and TRBJ1-1, with D possibly TRBD1 on 5 matching bases. Trimming stripped 4 bases from V and 1 base from J, with 8 bases between. The CDR3 loop spans 13 amino acids. Germline CDR1 SGHNT, CDR2 YYREEE (reference sequence). Here the CDR3 reads CASSADRNTEAFF. The CDR3 DNA reads as TGTGCCAGCAGCGCCGACAGGAACACTGAAGCTTTCTTT. Full variable domain (remainder filled in from reference TRBV5-4 and TRBJ1-1): ETGVTQSPTHLIKTRGQQVTLRCSSQSGHNTVSWYQQALGQGPQFIFQYYREEENGRGNFPPRFSGLQFPNYSSELNVNALELDDSALYLCASSADRNTEAFFGQGTRLTVV.

This sequence joins TRBV4-2 and TRBJ2-7; TRBD2 agrees at 7 bases. CDR1 and CDR2 (germline): LGHNA, YNFKEQ. The length of the CDR3 is 13 residues. The V gene end was trimmed by 3 bases and the J gene end by 5 bases; junction bases not matched to a gene: 4. The CDR3 spells CASSQFLADEQYF. In DNA form, the CDR3 reads TGTGCCAGCAGCCAGTTTCTAGCGGACGAGCAGTACTTC.

This sequence joins TRBV6-5 and TRBJ1-4; D is perhaps TRBD1 (6 bases). This CDR3 comprises 13 residues. The V and J ends lost 11 bases and 8 bases respectively, with 18 bases between them. CDR1 and CDR2 (germline): MNHEY, SVGAGI. The CDR3 is CASKGHLLEKLFF. In nucleotides, the CDR3 is TGTGCCTCCAAGGGACATCTCTTGGAAAAACTGTTTTTT.

This chain joins TRBV28 and TRBJ1-2; 10 nucleotides line up with TRBD1. Germline CDR1 MDHEN, CDR2 SYDVKM. CDR3 length equals 14 residues. J was trimmed by 3 bases and V by 8 bases; bases with no gene match: 6. The CDR3 nucleotides are TGTGCCAGCCGGACAGGGGGAGATTACTATGGCTACACCTTC. Encoded protein: CASRTGGDYYGYTF.

The genes are TRBV18 and TRBJ1-1; no clear D gene. Trimming stripped 3 bases from V and 2 bases from J, with 4 bases between. The CDR3 consists of 12 residues. The germline CDR1 and CDR2 sequences are KGHSH and LQKENI. The CDR3 nucleotides read TGTGCCAGCTCACCCACAAACACTGAAGCTTTCTTT. Protein product: CASSPTNTEAFF.

The chain uses TRBV25-1 and TRBJ1-1; D is unresolved. Germline-derived CDR1 and CDR2 are MGHDK and SYGVNS. V lost 7 bases, J lost 4 bases, and 19 bases lay in between. This CDR3 contains 15 residues. The CDR3, as DNA: TGTGCCAGCACTTCCTTAGGAGGGTATGGCACTGAAGCTTTCTTT. Residues: CASTSLGGYGTEAFF. The full variable domain, rest sourced from reference TRBV25-1 and TRBJ1-1, is EADIYQTPRYLVIGTGKKITLECSQTMGHDKMYWYQQDPGMELHLIHYSYGVNSTEKGDLSSESTVSRIRTEHFPLTLESARPSHTSQYLCASTSLGGYGTEAFFGQGTRLTVV.

This chain connects TRBV29-1 to TRBJ2-5, with TRBD2 identical over 10 bases. The CDR3 is 13 residues long. Per the germline V gene, CDR1 is SQVTM and CDR2 is ANQGSEA. V gave up 6 bases and J gave up 7 bases; unmatched junction bases: 8. In DNA, the CDR3 is TGCAGCGTCCCCCCTAGCGGGAGCGGGACCCAGTACTTC. It specifies CSVPPSGSGTQYF.

The CDR3 region is CASSSGLAGGADTQYF. CDR3 DNA sequence: TGTGCCAGCAGCTCGGGACTAGCGGGGGGCGCAGATACGCAGTATTTT. This chain uses TRBV5-4 with TRBJ2-3, with 15 positions matching TRBD2. CDR1 and CDR2 (germline): SGHNT, YYREEE (reference sequence). The ends lost 3 bases at V and 4 bases at J; junction bases unmatched: 3. CDR3 length: 16 amino acids.

The chain uses TRBV11-3 and TRBJ2-7; 10 bases agree with TRBD1. This CDR3 has 15 residues. Trimming removed 5 bases from V and 5 bases from J; junction bases left unmatched: 9. Germline CDR1 and CDR2: SGHNT and YENEEA. CDR3 protein: CASSPDRGRENEQYF. CDR3 bases: TGTGCCAGCAGCCCTGACAGGGGGCGAGAAAACGAGCAGTACTTC.